The subject of this entry is one TCR beta chain. This CDR3 contains 17 residues. CDR1 and CDR2 (germline): SNHLY, FYNNEI. The entry originates in a study of monozygotic twins with inflammatory bowel disease. The total RNA came straight from whole blood, and T cells were not sorted beforehand. Per individual sample, eight separate reactions were used to make cDNA. TCRdb processed the 5' RACE reads again and assigns one entry to each CDR3 protein, with no DNA. This sample's table reports approximately 100,000 distinct CDR3 sequences. The sequence came from a human donor with ulcerative colitis or Crohn's disease, or a healthy co-twin of an affected twin (not recorded which). This rearrangement joins TRBV2 to TRBJ2-7; absent DNA, TCRdb's TRBD1 call cannot be checked. What was sequenced was blood. CDR3 loop: CASSPDRDLSRPYEQYF.